This paragraph covers one T cell receptor (beta chain) sequence. The data stem from a study of blood T cell repertoires in COVID-19. The CDR3 is 19 amino acids. Germline-derived CDR1 and CDR2 are SNHLY and FYNNEI. The V gene end was trimmed by 6 bases and the J gene end by 0 bases; junction bases not matched to a gene: 13. Sequencing was performed with immunoSEQ multiplex PCR; in TCRdb, only in-frame clones are kept and a portion is missing. The sample includes 130,000 or so clones, 75% to 90% of them seen just once. Sample: PBMCs or T cells enriched from blood (not recorded which). This sequence was found in a man aged 30-40 years who had recovered from COVID-19. V and J are TRBV2 and TRBJ2-2, with TRBD2 matching over 10 bases. The CDR3 region is CASSPSGGSGRTNTGELFF. In nucleotides, the CDR3 is TGTGCCAGCAGCCCCTCGGGCGGTAGCGGGAGGACGAACACCGGGGAGCTGTTTTTT.